Below are 25 T cell receptor beta chains sequenced from a single sample in a study of blood T cell repertoires in COVID-19. The protocol was immunoSEQ multiplex PCR, while the TCRdb copy is restricted to in-frame clones and leaves out a portion. The sample includes approximately 52,000 clones, less than 90% seen only once; the top ten take around 15%. Sequenced input: peripheral blood. These receptors were obtained from a human donor with active COVID-19. The donor label of this sample is uncertain.

This clone showed up just once. The J gene is TRBJ1-2, the V gene TRBV7-9; 8 bases align to TRBD1. Germline-derived CDR1 and CDR2 are SEHNR and FQNEAQ (reference sequence). There are 15 residues in the CDR3. With 4 bases clipped from V and 5 bases from J, the junction kept 9 bases outside the gene matches. CDR3 sequence (DNA): TGTGCCAGCAGCTCAGGACAGGGTGGGCGGTATGGCTACACCTTC. The encoded protein is CASSSGQGGRYGYTF.

The chain has TRBV3-1 (or the pseudogene TRBV3-2) and TRBJ1-4; D perhaps matches TRBD1 (6 bases). The V end lost 4 bases, the J end lost 0 bases, and 15 bases lay between the germline ends. CDR3 length: 17 residues. The germline V gene has CDR1 LGHDT and CDR2 YNNKEL (reference sequence). The CDR3 reads CASSLGQTLATNEKLFF. The CDR3 DNA sequence: TGTGCCAGCAGCCTCGGACAGACCCTTGCAACTAATGAAAAACTGTTTTTT.

The chain employs TRBV13 and TRBJ2-7; TRBD1 matches 8 bases. V shed 0 bases, J shed 1 base, and the junction held 11 bases outside the gene matches. The CDR3 has 18 amino acids. Germline CDR1 is PRHDT and CDR2 is FYEKMQ (reference sequence). The CDR3 loop is CASSLGLSTGVFSYEQYF. The CDR3 DNA is TGTGCCAGCAGCTTAGGATTATCGACAGGGGTGTTTTCCTACGAGCAGTACTTC.

This clone was recorded a few times. The rearrangement uses TRBV6-2 or TRBV6-3 and TRBJ1-5, with 7 nucleotides matching TRBD1. V lost 2 bases, J lost 2 bases, and 3 bases stayed unmatched. Germline CDR1 and CDR2: MNHEY and SVGEGT. CDR3 size: 15 residues. CDR3 protein: CASSYDQGGNQPQHF. For the CDR3, the DNA is TGTGCCAGCAGTTACGACCAGGGGGGCAATCAGCCCCAGCATTTT.

V usage is TRBV5-6 and J usage is TRBJ1-2, with unresolved D. CDR1 is SGHDT, CDR2 YYEEEE, per germline. This CDR3 is 16 amino acids long. The germline V and J ends were trimmed by 4 bases and 7 bases, with 23 bases remaining between them. The CDR3 protein is CASSSGPATTAGGYTF. The DNA of the CDR3 is TGTGCCAGCAGCAGCGGGCCTGCTACCACCGCCGGTGGCTACACCTTC.

V usage is TRBV9 and J usage is TRBJ1-1; tentative D call: TRBD1 (5 bases). The CDR3 has 15 amino acids. The ends were cut back, 2 bases at V and 0 bases at J, with 11 bases in the middle. CDR1 and CDR2 (germline): SGDLS, YYNGEE. CDR3 protein: CASSVVSGMNTEAFF. The CDR3 nucleotides read TGTGCCAGCAGCGTGGTGTCAGGGATGAACACTGAAGCTTTCTTT.

The chain carries TRBV11-1 and TRBJ1-6; 10 bases map to TRBD1. Trimming at V came to 5 bases and at J to 8 bases, leaving 6 bases not matched to a gene. Germline V gene data show CDR1 as SGHAT and CDR2 as FQDESV (reference sequence). The CDR3 runs 15 residues. The CDR3 DNA reads as TGTGCCAGCAGCAGACAGGGGGCGCGTGATTCACCCCTCCACTTT. This gives the protein CASSRQGARDSPLHF.

V gene TRBV3-1 (or the pseudogene TRBV3-2) combines with J gene TRBJ2-5; D remains ambiguous. V lost 1 base to trimming and J lost 5 bases, with 8 bases between them. Per the germline V gene, CDR1 is LGHDT and CDR2 is YNNKEL (reference sequence). The CDR3 covers 13 residues. This chain's CDR3 is CASSQARGETQYF. CDR3 nucleotides: TGTGCCAGCAGCCAAGCTAGAGGTGAGACCCAGTACTTC.

This chain joins TRBV6-6 and TRBJ2-7, with 7 bases identical to TRBD1. V was clipped by 6 bases and J by 10 bases; unmatched bases: 9. Germline lookup yields CDR1 MNHNY and CDR2 SVGAGI (reference sequence). CDR3 length equals 12 residues. The CDR3, as DNA: TGTGCCAGCAGCAAGGACAGGCTGGAACAGTACTTC. Protein: CASSKDRLEQYF.

This clone was observed a few times. The chain carries TRBV3-1 (or the pseudogene TRBV3-2) and TRBJ1-1, with TRBD1 as a possible D gene (5 bases). The CDR3 is 16 amino acids. Germline V gene data show CDR1 as LGHDT and CDR2 as YNNKEL (reference sequence). Trimming took 4 bases from V and 0 from J, leaving 15 bases between them. This CDR3 reads CASSRQIVSMNTEAFF. CDR3 DNA sequence: TGTGCCAGCAGCCGACAGATTGTCAGCATGAACACTGAAGCTTTCTTT.

The V gene is TRBV19, the J gene TRBJ2-7; the D is unclear. Germline CDR1 LNHDA, CDR2 SQIVND (reference sequence). With 5 bases removed from V and 3 bases from J, the gap between germline ends came to 17 bases. The CDR3 is 15 residues long. The CDR3 DNA follows: TGTGCCAGTAGTCCCGATGAATGGTCAGGCTACGAGCAGTACTTC. It is translated as CASSPDEWSGYEQYF.

This clone was seen only a few times. This chain uses TRBV14 with TRBJ1-6; 11 bases match TRBD1. Germline-derived CDR1 and CDR2 are SGHDN and FVKESK. Germline trimming cut 4 bases from V and 10 bases from J; bases unmatched to any gene: 9. The CDR3 covers 16 residues. The CDR3: CASSRWTGGDLSPLHF. CDR3 nucleotides: TGTGCCAGCAGCCGCTGGACAGGGGGCGACCTATCACCCCTCCACTTT.

This clone turned up a few times. V is TRBV6-2 or TRBV6-3 and J is TRBJ2-7, with 8 bases fitting TRBD2. Germline V lookup: CDR1 MNHEY, CDR2 SVGEGT. The CDR3 is 16 residues long. Trimming took 6 bases from V and 6 from J; bases not matched to a gene: 16. In DNA, the CDR3 is TGTGCCAGCAGCCCACAGATCGGCGGGGGGAATCTCGAGCAGTACTTC. Its translation: CASSPQIGGGNLEQYF.

The J gene is TRBJ1-2, the V gene TRBV3-1 (or the pseudogene TRBV3-2); 8 positions match TRBD1. Trimming cost V 1 base and J 2 bases; bases outside gene matches: 0. CDR1 and CDR2 (germline): LGHDT, YNNKEL (reference sequence). CDR3 size: 14 residues. CDR3 sequence: CASSQGTGNYGYTF. The CDR3 DNA sequence: TGTGCCAGCAGCCAAGGGACAGGGAACTATGGCTACACCTTC.

This sequence joins TRBV6-6 and TRBJ1-1; 9 bases are shared with TRBD1. Germline V CDR1 and CDR2: MNHNY, SVGAGI (reference sequence). Unmatched junction bases numbered 6, after V lost 2 bases and J lost 5 bases. This CDR3 spans 15 amino acids. CDR3 region: CASSYTTGGRTEAFF. The CDR3 DNA follows: TGTGCCAGCAGTTACACTACAGGGGGCCGTACTGAAGCTTTCTTT.

The chain is built from TRBV19 and TRBJ2-4, with 15 positions matching TRBD2. Germline CDR1 and CDR2: LNHDA and SQIVND (reference sequence). This CDR3 has 17 amino acids. Trimming at V came to 10 bases and at J to 6 bases, leaving 13 bases not matched to a gene. The CDR3 bases are TGTGCCACCACCCCGCGGACTAGCGGGGGGGCGGGAAACATTCAGTACTTC. Encoded protein: CATTPRTSGGAGNIQYF.

The chain combines TRBV7-9 with TRBJ2-3, with TRBD2 identical over 9 bases. J lost 0 bases, V lost 1 base, and 5 bases had no gene match. This CDR3 has 17 amino acids. Germline V gene data show CDR1 as SEHNR and CDR2 as FQNEAQ (reference sequence). The DNA for the CDR3 is TGTGCCAGCAGCTTAGTCGGGGGACTAGCTAGCACAGATACGCAGTATTTT. Translating it yields CASSLVGGLASTDTQYF.

This chain joins TRBV4-2 and TRBJ1-6; no definite D call. Germline V lookup: CDR1 LGHNA, CDR2 YNFKEQ. This CDR3 is 16 amino acids long. The germline V and J ends were trimmed by 0 bases and 6 bases, with 12 bases remaining between them. CDR3 in DNA: TGTGCCAGCAGCCAAGAAGATCTGGCAGGTAATTCACCCCTCCACTTT. It specifies CASSQEDLAGNSPLHF.

This clone was recorded only once. This chain connects TRBV19 to TRBJ2-3, with 11 positions matching TRBD2. This CDR3 comprises 15 residues. Looked up from germline, CDR1 is LNHDA and CDR2 is SQIVND (reference sequence). V shed 5 bases and J 2 bases; nucleotides not matched to a gene: 3. The CDR3: CASSLAGGITDTQYF. In DNA form, the CDR3 reads TGTGCCAGTAGTTTAGCGGGGGGGATCACAGATACGCAGTATTTT. The entire variable domain, with the rest obtained from reference TRBV19 and TRBJ2-3, is as follows: DGGITQSPKYLFRKEGQNVTLSCEQNLNHDAMYWYRQDPGQGLRLIYYSQIVNDFQKGDIAEGYSVSREKKESFPLTVTSAQKNPTAFYLCASSLAGGITDTQYFGPGTRLTVL.

The rearrangement uses TRBV5-1 and TRBJ1-4; weak D call: TRBD1 (5 bases). V was clipped by 1 base and J by 5 bases, with 9 bases between them. There are 14 residues in the CDR3. The germline gives CDR1 SGHRS, CDR2 YFSETQ. The DNA of the CDR3 is TGCGCCAGCAGCTTGAATGGGGGGAATGAAAAACTGTTTTTT. As protein: CASSLNGGNEKLFF.

The chain links TRBV28 to TRBJ1-1; D might be TRBD1 (6 bases). The length of the CDR3 is 13 residues. V lost 7 bases and J 1 base, leaving 10 bases between the germline ends. The germline gives CDR1 MDHEN, CDR2 SYDVKM. The CDR3 sequence is CASKQGRNTEAFF. The CDR3, as DNA: TGTGCCAGCAAACAGGGTCGGAACACTGAAGCTTTCTTT.

The J gene is TRBJ2-1, the V gene TRBV7-9; 8 bases map to TRBD1. This CDR3 comprises 16 residues. The germline V gene has CDR1 SEHNR and CDR2 FQNEAQ (reference sequence). V lost 1 base and J lost 3; bases outside the gene matches: 5. For the CDR3, the DNA is TGTGCCAGCAGCTTAGTCGGACAGGGAGGCTACAATGAGCAGTTCTTC. This encodes CASSLVGQGGYNEQFF.

The chain combines TRBV3-1 (or the pseudogene TRBV3-2) with TRBJ2-7, with D possibly being TRBD1 (5 bases). V lost 4 bases and J lost 4, with 11 bases in between. The V gene's germline CDR1 is LGHDT and CDR2 YNNKEL (reference sequence). This CDR3 is 13 amino acids long. CDR3 DNA: TGTGCCAGCAGCCGGATAGGGGAATACGAGCAGTACTTC. Amino acid sequence: CASSRIGEYEQYF.

J is TRBJ2-1 and V is TRBV5-1, with 7 bases aligning to TRBD1. The germline V gene encodes CDR1 SGHRS and CDR2 YFSETQ. The CDR3 is 14 amino acids. Trimming removed 4 bases from V and 4 bases from J; junction bases left unmatched: 5. DNA for the CDR3: TGCGCCAGCAGCACCGGGACAGTTTACAATGAGCAGTTCTTC. Translating it yields CASSTGTVYNEQFF.

The V call is TRBV5-4, the J call TRBJ1-2; 8 nucleotides agree with TRBD1. Germline assignment: CDR1 SGHNT and CDR2 YYREEE (reference sequence). Unmatched junction bases numbered 11, after V lost 9 bases and J lost 1 base. The CDR3 spans 15 residues. The CDR3 nucleotides are TGTGCCACCCTACCCCGGACAGGGTTTAACTATGGCTACACCTTC. Its translation is CATLPRTGFNYGYTF. Full variable domain (rest looked up from reference TRBV5-4 and TRBJ1-2): ETGVTQSPTHLIKTRGQQVTLRCSSQSGHNTVSWYQQALGQGPQFIFQYYREEENGRGNFPPRFSGLQFPNYSSELNVNALELDDSALYLCATLPRTGFNYGYTFGSGTRLTVV.